This TCR beta chain originates from a study of neurological immune-mediated disorders. This clonotype was detected many times. 5'RACE with 10-nucleotide random UMIs generated the cDNA. TCRdb re-called the 5' RACE reads with MiXCR, one entry per CDR3 protein. The data contain around 50,000 distinct CDR3 sequences, around 25% of them singletons. Looked up from germline, CDR1 is SGHRS and CDR2 is YFSETQ. V dropped 4 bases and J dropped 4; count of bases not matched to a gene: 10. CDR3 length: 17 residues. The chain has TRBV5-1 and TRBJ2-5, with 13 bases that match TRBD2. Sequencing was done on a sample of PBMCs. The origin of this receptor is a woman in her seventies in good health. The CDR3 sequence: CASSQGLAGIMGETQYF. The CDR3 region has the DNA TGCGCCAGCAGCCAGGGACTAGCGGGAATTATGGGAGAGACCCAGTACTTC.